This entry lists 10 T cell receptor beta chains sequenced from one sample in a study of identical twins. Each CDR3 protein gets one entry after TCRdb re-called the 5' RACE reads with MiXCR. The sample lists around 680,000 distinct CDR3 sequences, 8.6% occurring once. Another study also made use of these data, one on yellow fever vaccine responses in identical twins.

Sequences were obtained from PBMCs. Receptors originate from a woman aged 18-29 years in good health.

In its sample, this clonotype was seen many times. The chain joins TRBV5-1 to TRBJ2-7; D not certain. The CDR3 is 13 residues long. V dropped 0 bases and J dropped 5 bases, with 9 bases sitting between them. The germline gives CDR1 SGHRS, CDR2 YFSETQ. The CDR3 region is CASSLGPVDEQYF. The CDR3 nucleotides are TGCGCCAGCAGCTTGGGCCCCGTGGACGAGCAGTACTTC. Filled out from reference TRBV5-1 and TRBJ2-7, the complete variable domain reads KAGVTQTPRYLIKTRGQQVTLSCSPISGHRSVSWYQQTPGQGLQFLFEYFSETQRNKGNFPGRFSGRQFSNSRSEMNVSTLELGDSALYLCASSLGPVDEQYFGPGTRLTVT.

In the case of this clonotype: One junction end disagrees with the germline gene, perhaps due to a read error. V gene TRBV5-1 combines with J gene TRBJ2-5, with D unresolved. The CDR3 consists of 15 residues. Germline loops: CDR1 SGHRS, CDR2 YFSETQ. CDR3 in DNA: TGCGCCAGCAGCTTGGTTTTCACCACCCAAGAGACCCAGCACTTC. Its translation is CASSLVFTTQETQHF.

This clonotype was observed many times. This rearrangement joins TRBV9 to TRBJ1-2; TRBD1 matches at 7 bases. This CDR3 region has 12 residues. The V and J ends lost 4 bases and 8 bases, in that order; junction bases with no gene match: 5. Germline values: CDR1 SGDLS, CDR2 YYNGEE. The CDR3 DNA is TGTGCCAGCAGCCCGGGACAGTTCGGCTACACCTTC. Translated, it gives CASSPGQFGYTF.

The chain joins TRBV28 to TRBJ1-1; maybe TRBD1 (5 bases). Deletions cut 5 bases from V and 1 base from J, with 14 bases between. Per the germline V gene, CDR1 is MDHEN and CDR2 is SYDVKM. The CDR3 totals 15 residues. This chain's CDR3 is CASSTGGQGNTEAFF. The CDR3 DNA sequence: TGTGCCAGCAGTACTGGCGGGCAGGGGAACACTGAAGCTTTCTTT.

This clonotype has just a few counts. The chain carries TRBV5-1 and TRBJ2-3; tentatively, D is TRBD2 (5 bases). Germline loops: CDR1 SGHRS, CDR2 YFSETQ. Deletions cut 3 bases from V and 2 bases from J, with 19 bases between. The CDR3 contains 17 residues. DNA of the CDR3: TGCGCCAGCAGCTCCTCGATGATAGCGAGGAACACAGATACGCAGTATTTT. Translating it yields CASSSSMIARNTDTQYF.

This clonotype has more than one count but fewer than ten. This chain connects TRBV29-1 to TRBJ2-7, with D tentatively TRBD1 (6 bases). Germline V gene sequence: CDR1 SQVTM, CDR2 ANQGSEA. Trimming took 8 bases from V and 5 from J, leaving 13 bases between them. The CDR3 extends over 11 amino acids. The CDR3 loop reads CSTVQGHEQYF. As DNA, the CDR3 is TGCAGCACAGTACAGGGCCACGAGCAGTACTTC.

This chain uses TRBV9 with TRBJ2-3, with 11 bases aligning to TRBD2. Germline loops: CDR1 SGDLS, CDR2 YYNGEE. CDR3 length: 18 residues. Trimming removed 4 bases from V and 0 bases from J; junction bases left unmatched: 10. The CDR3 sequence: CASSTTGTSGTSTDTQYF. The DNA of the CDR3 is TGTGCCAGCAGCACGACCGGGACTAGCGGTACTAGCACAGATACGCAGTATTTT.

This rearrangement joins TRBV12-3 or TRBV12-4 to TRBJ1-1, with D possibly being TRBD1 (5 bases). The CDR3 is made up of 15 amino acids. Trimming pared 1 base from V and 0 bases from J, leaving 9 bases between. The CDR3 loop reads CASSLGGIMNTEAFF. DNA for the CDR3: TGTGCCAGCAGTTTAGGGGGCATCATGAACACTGAAGCTTTCTTT.

The chain has TRBV28 and TRBJ2-5, with D possibly TRBD1 on 7 matching bases. Germline V gives CDR1 MDHEN, CDR2 SYDVKM. Deletions cut 8 bases from V and 4 bases from J, with 17 bases between. This CDR3 has 14 amino acids. The CDR3 reads CASEGRGELETQYF. The DNA of the CDR3 is TGTGCCAGCGAGGGCAGGGGGGAGTTAGAGACCCAGTACTTC.

This chain uses TRBV7-3 with TRBJ2-2, with TRBD2 identical over 13 bases. With V trimmed by 2 bases and J by 6 bases, 3 bases remained unmatched. CDR3 length equals 16 residues. Germline V gives CDR1 SGHTA, CDR2 FQGTGA. As DNA, the CDR3 is TGTGCCAGCAGCTTACGACTAGCGGGGGGCGCCGGGGAGCTGTTTTTT. Translating it yields CASSLRLAGGAGELFF.